One sample yielded the 13 T cell receptor beta chains listed below, sequenced in a study of T cell responses to AZD1222 COVID-19 vaccine. Repertoires were generated with immunoSEQ multiplex PCR, while TCRdb's copy carries only in-frame clones and drops some. The repertoire includes roughly 100,000 clones, 82% of them detected once, and 5% sits in the top ten. Specimen: peripheral blood, collected on day 0 of AZD1222 vaccination. These receptors originate from an adult in good health.

In its sample, this clone was seen a few times. The chain has TRBV5-1 and TRBJ2-7; D is unclear. The CDR3 runs 14 residues. V was cut by 5 bases and J by 2 bases, with 14 bases left in between. CDR1 and CDR2 from the germline V gene are SGHRS and YFSETQ. This CDR3 reads CASRRVYKTYEQYF. The CDR3, as DNA: TGCGCCAGCAGACGTGTTTACAAGACCTACGAGCAGTACTTC.

This chain links TRBV3-1 (or the pseudogene TRBV3-2) with TRBJ2-3, with 8 nucleotides matching TRBD1. This CDR3 spans 18 amino acids. The V and J ends lost 4 bases and 1 base, in that order; junction bases with no gene match: 13. The germline CDR1 and CDR2 sequences are LGHDT and YNNKEL (reference sequence). The DNA of the CDR3 is TGTGCCAGCAGCCCAAGACCGACAGGGGTTCGTGGCACAGATACGCAGTATTTT. It specifies CASSPRPTGVRGTDTQYF.

The genes are TRBV6-6 and TRBJ1-1; D may be TRBD1 (6 bases). The CDR3 is made up of 14 amino acids. V gave up 6 bases and J gave up 4 bases, with 15 bases separating them. The germline gives CDR1 MNHNY, CDR2 SVGAGI (reference sequence). The CDR3 DNA sequence: TGTGCCAGCAGGGACAGAGGGGCGAGCACTGAAGCTTTCTTT. It yields the protein CASRDRGASTEAFF.

The chain joins TRBV5-1 to TRBJ2-2; unclear D gene. The germline V and J ends were trimmed by 1 base and 4 bases, with 8 bases remaining between them. This CDR3 comprises 14 residues. Germline V lookup: CDR1 SGHRS, CDR2 YFSETQ. The CDR3 sequence: CASSLRPSTGELFF. The CDR3 DNA is TGCGCCAGCAGCTTGCGCCCGAGCACCGGGGAGCTGTTTTTT.

This chain joins TRBV19 and TRBJ1-5, with 7 nucleotides matching TRBD1. V lost 4 bases to trimming and J lost 3 bases; unmatched junction nucleotides: 3. Per germline, CDR1 LNHDA and CDR2 SQIVND (reference sequence). This CDR3 comprises 14 residues. The CDR3 DNA reads TGTGCCAGTAGTACGGGACAGCCCAATCAGCCCCAGCATTTT. Translation gives CASSTGQPNQPQHF.

V gene TRBV5-1 combines with J gene TRBJ1-3; D may be TRBD1 (5 bases). Trimming removed 0 bases from V and 4 bases from J, with 20 bases in between. Per germline, CDR1 SGHRS and CDR2 YFSETQ. There are 18 residues in the CDR3. The CDR3 here is CASSLALNVPTEGNTIYF. The CDR3 nucleotides are TGCGCCAGCAGCTTGGCCCTTAATGTCCCGACAGAAGGAAACACCATATATTTT.

This clone was observed once. The J gene is TRBJ2-7, the V gene TRBV27; the D is unclear. CDR1 MNHEY and CDR2 SMNVEV come from the germline V gene (reference sequence). Trimming pared 6 bases from V and 3 bases from J, leaving 18 bases between. CDR3 length: 15 residues. The CDR3 spells CASSPRGPEDYEQYF. CDR3 in DNA: TGTGCCAGCAGCCCTCGAGGTCCGGAAGACTACGAGCAGTACTTC.

This chain connects TRBV18 to TRBJ2-2; TRBD1 might be the D (6 bases). Germline CDR1 reads KGHSH; CDR2 reads LQKENI. V lost 4 bases and J 2 bases, leaving 14 bases between the germline ends. CDR3 length: 16 residues. This CDR3 reads CASSLRGQRNTGELFF. The DNA for the CDR3 is TGTGCCAGCTCACTACGGGGACAACGAAACACCGGGGAGCTGTTTTTT.

The rearrangement joins TRBV19 to TRBJ2-3, with D maybe TRBD1 (7 bases). Germline V gene data show CDR1 as LNHDA and CDR2 as SQIVND (reference sequence). V was clipped by 1 base and J by 5 bases, with 13 bases between them. This CDR3 comprises 15 residues. CDR3 amino acids: CASSIGQGGKDTQYF. In nucleotides, the CDR3 is TGTGCCAGTAGTATAGGACAGGGAGGTAAAGATACGCAGTATTTT.

The rearrangement uses TRBV27 and TRBJ1-5; TRBD1 aligns across 12 bases. From germline, CDR1 is MNHEY and CDR2 SMNVEV (reference sequence). This CDR3 has 16 residues. V was pared by 5 bases and J by 5 bases, with 7 bases of the junction left unmatched. In DNA form, the CDR3 reads TGTGCCAGCAGTCCAGGGACAGGGGGCTCTTATCAGCCCCAGCATTTT. Its protein is CASSPGTGGSYQPQHF.

The chain is built from TRBV21-1 and TRBJ2-7; the D call of TRBD1 is as the table states it, not checked on the DNA. TRBV21-1 counts as a pseudogene. The CDR3 length is 17 residues. Here the CDR3 reads CASSKVVRTGSSYEQYF. The CDR3 bases are TGTGCCAGCAGCAAAGTCGTTCGTACAGGAAGCTCCTACGAGCAGTACTTC.

The chain links TRBV5-6 to TRBJ2-1; D is perhaps TRBD2 (7 bases). V lost 7 bases and J lost 5, with 19 bases in between. The length of the CDR3 is 15 residues. Germline V gives CDR1 SGHDT, CDR2 YYEEEE. The CDR3 DNA is TGTGCCAGCGACCGAGCGGGGTGGGGGCACAATGAGCAGTTCTTC. Its translation: CASDRAGWGHNEQFF.

The chain is built from TRBV19 and TRBJ1-2; 8 nucleotides match TRBD1. CDR1 LNHDA and CDR2 SQIVND come from the germline V gene (reference sequence). V trimming: 8 bases; J trimming: 3 bases; junction bases outside the gene matches: 2. The length of the CDR3 is 12 residues. Here the CDR3 DNA reads TGTGCCAGTCAGGGGGCGGACTATGGCTACACCTTC. As protein: CASQGADYGYTF. The full variable domain, rest sourced from reference TRBV19 and TRBJ1-2, is DGGITQSPKYLFRKEGQNVTLSCEQNLNHDAMYWYRQDPGQGLRLIYYSQIVNDFQKGDIAEGYSVSREKKESFPLTVTSAQKNPTAFYLCASQGADYGYTFGSGTRLTVV.